Shown below are 8 T cell receptor beta chains from a single sample sequenced in a study of blood T cells in healthy people across ages. PCR was performed a second time for 7 to 11 cycles using a sample-barcoded 5' primer and a J-beta primer mix. One entry per CDR3 protein results from TCRdb running MiXCR on the 5' RACE reads. This table holds around 1,700,000 distinct CDR3 sequences, approximately 30% found once. Source material: blood. These receptors were obtained from a young woman in good health.

This clonotype was detected only once. V is TRBV7-2 and J is TRBJ2-2; tentative D call: TRBD2 (6 bases). Trimming pared 5 bases from V and 3 bases from J, leaving 10 bases between. The CDR3 covers 14 residues. The germline gives CDR1 SGHTA, CDR2 FQGNSA. CDR3 protein: CASSMGLYTGELFF. The CDR3 nucleotides are TGTGCCAGCAGCATGGGACTGTACACCGGGGAGCTGTTTTTT.

The rearrangement joins TRBV9 to TRBJ1-1; D gene uncertain. This CDR3 region has 13 residues. Trimming cost V 6 bases and J 6 bases, with 15 bases left between them. Per the germline V gene, CDR1 is SGDLS and CDR2 is YYNGEE. The CDR3 DNA sequence: TGTGCCAGCAACCCTCATTATAACGCTGAAGCTTTCTTT. This codes for CASNPHYNAEAFF.

The chain links TRBV20-1 to TRBJ1-1, with D perhaps TRBD1 (5 bases). The germline V gene encodes CDR1 DFQATT and CDR2 SNEGSKA (reference sequence). Trimming stripped 7 bases from V and 1 base from J, with 13 bases between. CDR3 length equals 13 residues. The CDR3 is CSGLGTRNTEAFF. In DNA form, the CDR3 reads TGCAGTGGGTTAGGGACCAGGAACACTGAAGCTTTCTTT.

This clonotype occurred once. The genes are TRBV7-2 and TRBJ2-7, with TRBD2 matching over 7 bases. The trim removed 1 base at V and 12 bases at J, leaving 12 bases unmatched. This CDR3 comprises 14 residues. The germline V gene has CDR1 SGHTA and CDR2 FQGNSA. The CDR3 coding sequence is TGTGCCAGCAGCTTAGGGCGGGGGAGGGAGACCCGGTACTTC. Its protein product is CASSLGRGRETRYF.

Turning to this clonotype: This may be a read error, as it is one base from a much larger clone. The chain has TRBV6-2 or TRBV6-3 and TRBJ2-1, with 7 nucleotides matching TRBD1. TRBJ2-7 explains the end of the DNA better; the J call may be wrong. Germline CDR1 reads MNHEY; CDR2 reads SVGEGT. The CDR3 runs to 15 residues. The CDR3 DNA reads as TGTGCCAGCAGTCGGGACAGCCCATCCTACAATGAGCAGTACTTC. It encodes CASSRDSPSYNEQYF.

The genes are TRBV2 and TRBJ2-3; tentatively, D is TRBD2 (5 bases). The V end lost 7 bases, the J end lost 1 base, and 18 bases lay between the germline ends. The CDR3 spans 16 residues. CDR1 is SNHLY and CDR2 is FYNNEI in the germline V gene. This CDR3 is CASIFAVARGTDTQYF. The DNA for the CDR3 is TGTGCCAGCATTTTTGCGGTAGCGAGGGGCACAGATACGCAGTATTTT.

This chain joins TRBV5-1 and TRBJ2-5; possibly TRBD2 for D (6 bases). Germline assignment: CDR1 SGHRS and CDR2 YFSETQ. The CDR3 is 13 residues long. V lost 0 bases and J lost 12, with 15 bases in between. The CDR3 nucleotides read TGCGCCAGCAGCTTGGCCTCGGGCGGGAAGGAGTACTTC. Its protein product is CASSLASGGKEYF.

This clonotype was detected only a few times. This chain connects TRBV5-1 to TRBJ2-7; D is perhaps TRBD1 (5 bases). The CDR3 is 14 amino acids. The V gene's germline CDR1 is SGHRS and CDR2 YFSETQ. V was clipped by 3 bases and J by 5 bases, with 15 bases between them. DNA for the CDR3: TGCGCCAGCAGCTCCATTCTAGAAGGGGACGAGCAGTACTTC. Amino acids: CASSSILEGDEQYF.